A selection of T cell receptor beta chains follows, all from one sample in a study of T-cell memory formation after mild COVID-19. A single record per CDR3 protein comes from TCRdb applying MiXCR to the 5' RACE reads. Seen here are around 130,000 distinct CDR3 sequences, about 17% observed once, and the top ten hold 5% to 5.5%. The specimen sequenced was PBMCs or a T cell subset sorted from them (not recorded which). The receptors here all came from a man in his late teens or twenties who had mild COVID-19 (a few samples of this study predate the infection). Cell type and time point are not known. Both conserved end residues are trimmed from each CDR3. The D gene is left open where the match is weak.

d_gene | v_gene | CDR3aa
TRBD1 | TRBV4-1 | ATRQGGGINSPLH
NA | TRBV12-3/TRBV12-4 | ASIARFSGNTIY
NA | TRBV4-1 | ASSQERMGGYT
NA | TRBV20-1 | SAMGADKETQY
NA | TRBV2 | ASRRYEEPQH
NA | TRBV14 | ASSQYRLSSYNEQF
NA | TRBV20-1 | SSRVRETQY
TRBD1 | TRBV3-1 | ASTRFEGAETQY
TRBD1 | TRBV4-3 | ASSRDRVNTDTQY
NA | TRBV7-2 | ASTQRWGLNEQF
NA | TRBV5-4 | ASSSDSSGRNIQY
TRBD1 | TRBV7-2 | ASSRAGTVQETQY
NA | TRBV6-5 | ASSYNGDLFQY
NA | TRBV11-1 | ASSLIPGLEAF
NA | TRBV18 | ASSPSLGVGETQY
TRBD1 | TRBV6-5 | ASSWWTGENTEAF
TRBD1 | TRBV10-3 | ATRFTGDGYNSPLH
NA | TRBV28 | ASSLYGNGYT
NA | TRBV18 | ASSPVSGETQY
NA | TRBV5-1 | ASSLEPGQAGQQY
TRBD1 | TRBV6-1 | ASSAGGYEQY